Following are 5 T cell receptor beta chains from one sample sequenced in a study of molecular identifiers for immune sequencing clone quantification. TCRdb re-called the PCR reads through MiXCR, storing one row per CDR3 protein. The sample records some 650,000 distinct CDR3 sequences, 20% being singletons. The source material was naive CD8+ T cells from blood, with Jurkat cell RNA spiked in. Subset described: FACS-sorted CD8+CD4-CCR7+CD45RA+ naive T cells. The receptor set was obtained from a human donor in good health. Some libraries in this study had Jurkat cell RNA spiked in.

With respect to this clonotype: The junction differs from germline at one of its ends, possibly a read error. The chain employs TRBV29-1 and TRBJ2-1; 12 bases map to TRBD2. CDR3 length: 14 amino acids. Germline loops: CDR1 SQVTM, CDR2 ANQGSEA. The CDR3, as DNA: TGCAGCGTAGAAGAGACTAGCGGGAGCGATGAGCAGTTCTTC. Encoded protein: CSVEETSGSDEQFF.

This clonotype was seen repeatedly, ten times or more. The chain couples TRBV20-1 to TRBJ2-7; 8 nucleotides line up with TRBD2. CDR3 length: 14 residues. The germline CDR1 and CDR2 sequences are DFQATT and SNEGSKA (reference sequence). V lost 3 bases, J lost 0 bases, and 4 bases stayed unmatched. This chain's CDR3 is CSARKRGSSYEQYF. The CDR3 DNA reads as TGCAGTGCTAGGAAGCGGGGGAGCTCCTACGAGCAGTACTTC.

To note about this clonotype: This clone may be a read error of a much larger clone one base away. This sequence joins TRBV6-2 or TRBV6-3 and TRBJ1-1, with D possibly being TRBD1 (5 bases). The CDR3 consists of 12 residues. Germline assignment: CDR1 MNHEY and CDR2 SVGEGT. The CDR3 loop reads CARSYSSGTAFF. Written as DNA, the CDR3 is TGTGCCAGGAGTTACTCGAGCGGGACCGCTTTCTTT.

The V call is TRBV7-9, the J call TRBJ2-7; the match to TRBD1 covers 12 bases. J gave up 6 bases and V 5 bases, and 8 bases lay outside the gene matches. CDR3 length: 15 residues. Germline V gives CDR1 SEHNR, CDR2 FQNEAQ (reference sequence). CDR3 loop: CASSPPGTGGTEQYF. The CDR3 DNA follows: TGTGCCAGCAGCCCTCCCGGGACAGGGGGCACCGAGCAGTACTTC.

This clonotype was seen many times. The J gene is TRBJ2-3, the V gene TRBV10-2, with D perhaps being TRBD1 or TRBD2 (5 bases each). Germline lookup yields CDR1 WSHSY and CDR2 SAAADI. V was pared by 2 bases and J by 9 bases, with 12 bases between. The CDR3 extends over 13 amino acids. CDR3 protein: CASSEGGIETQYF. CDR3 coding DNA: TGCGCCAGCAGTGAGGGGGGTATTGAAACGCAGTATTTT.